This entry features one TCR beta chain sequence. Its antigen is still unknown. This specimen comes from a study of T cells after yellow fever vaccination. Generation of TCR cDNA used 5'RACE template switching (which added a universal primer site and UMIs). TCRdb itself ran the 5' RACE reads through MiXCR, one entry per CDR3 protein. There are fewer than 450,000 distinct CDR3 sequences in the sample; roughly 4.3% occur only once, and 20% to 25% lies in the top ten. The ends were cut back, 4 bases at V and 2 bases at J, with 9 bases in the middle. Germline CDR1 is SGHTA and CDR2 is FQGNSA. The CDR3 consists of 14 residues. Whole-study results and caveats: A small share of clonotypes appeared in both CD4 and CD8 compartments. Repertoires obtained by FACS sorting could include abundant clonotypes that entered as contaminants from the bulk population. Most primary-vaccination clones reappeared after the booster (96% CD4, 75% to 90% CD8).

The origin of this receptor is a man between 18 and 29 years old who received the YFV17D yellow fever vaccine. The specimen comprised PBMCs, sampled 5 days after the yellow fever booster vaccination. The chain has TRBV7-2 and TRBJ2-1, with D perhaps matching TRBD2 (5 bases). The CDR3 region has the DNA TGTGCCAGCAGCTCCAGCGGTCCCTACAATGAGCAGTTCTTC. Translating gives CASSSSGPYNEQFF.